The 5 T cell receptor beta chains given below trace back to one sample, sequenced in a study of T cell responses to AZD1222 COVID-19 vaccine. Produced via immunoSEQ multiplex PCR; TCRdb's table is partial and in-frame only. This sample carries 70,000 or so clones, about 91% of them seen once, and the ten largest clones take around 21%. This specimen consisted of peripheral blood, obtained on day 0 of AZD1222 vaccination. Source of these receptors: an adult in good health.

The V and J genes are TRBV6-5 and TRBJ2-3, with 9 bases matching TRBD2. The junction had 7 bases not matched to a gene; V was cut back by 5 bases and J by 4 bases. This CDR3 is 15 amino acids long. Per germline, CDR1 MNHEY and CDR2 SVGAGI. For the CDR3, the DNA is TGTGCCAGCAGTCCCGCTAGCGGGGTTTCAGATACGCAGTATTTT. Translation: CASSPASGVSDTQYF.

This chain uses TRBV4-3 with TRBJ1-4; possible D gene TRBD1, 5 bases. Trimming shortened V by 0 bases and J by 5 bases, and 10 bases separated the two germline ends. Germline values: CDR1 LGHNA, CDR2 YSLEER. The CDR3 spans 15 residues. CDR3 region: CASSQDRWGNEKLFF. CDR3 coding DNA: TGCGCCAGCAGCCAAGATAGGTGGGGCAATGAAAAACTGTTTTTT.

The rearrangement uses TRBV3-1 (or the pseudogene TRBV3-2) and TRBJ1-1; weak D call: TRBD1 (6 bases). Germline V CDR1 and CDR2: LGHDT, YNNKEL (reference sequence). CDR3 length equals 16 residues. Deletions cut 0 bases from V and 3 bases from J, with 14 bases between. This chain's CDR3 is CASSQDRSGGHTEAFF. CDR3 DNA sequence: TGTGCCAGCAGCCAAGATAGGTCCGGGGGCCACACTGAAGCTTTCTTT.

The rearrangement joins TRBV7-2 to TRBJ1-4, with D unresolved. Trimming shortened V by 4 bases and J by 7 bases, and 16 bases separated the two germline ends. CDR3 length equals 15 residues. Germline V CDR1 and CDR2: SGHTA, FQGNSA. CDR3 sequence reads: CASSSLGTSGEKLFF. The CDR3 bases are TGTGCCAGCAGCTCCCTGGGAACGTCGGGTGAAAAACTGTTTTTT. Filled out from reference TRBV7-2 and TRBJ1-4, the complete variable domain reads GAGVSQSPSNKVTEKGKDVELRCDPISGHTALYWYRQSLGQGLEFLIYFQGNSAPDKSGLPSDRFSAERTGGSVSTLTIQRTQQEDSAVYLCASSSLGTSGEKLFFGSGTQLSVL.

This clone was detected only once. The J gene is TRBJ2-1, the V gene TRBV4-3; 8 bases are shared with TRBD2. CDR1 is LGHNA, CDR2 YSLEER, per germline. This CDR3 has 14 residues. The junction had 4 bases not matched to a gene; V was cut back by 0 bases and J by 9 bases. The CDR3 loop reads CASSQDSAGGEQFF. CDR3 coding DNA: TGCGCCAGCAGCCAAGATTCTGCGGGGGGTGAGCAGTTCTTC.